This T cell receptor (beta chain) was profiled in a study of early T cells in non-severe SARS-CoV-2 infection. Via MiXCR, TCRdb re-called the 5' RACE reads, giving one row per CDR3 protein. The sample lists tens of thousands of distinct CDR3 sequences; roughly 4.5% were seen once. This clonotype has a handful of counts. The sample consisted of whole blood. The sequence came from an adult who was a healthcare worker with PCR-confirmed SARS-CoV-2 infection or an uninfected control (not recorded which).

CDR3 sequence (DNA): TGTGCCAGCAGCGTAGCGTCTGGGGCCAACGTCCTGACTTTC. This translates into CASSVASGANVLTF. The chain combines TRBV9 with TRBJ2-6, with unresolved D. Germline V gene lookup returns CDR1 SGDLS and CDR2 YYNGEE. The CDR3 runs 14 residues. Trimming shortened V by 0 bases and J by 1 base, and 2 bases separated the two germline ends.